The entry that follows covers one TCR beta chain sequence. The source of the sample is a study of CD8 T cells in ankylosing spondylitis. V lost 4 bases to trimming and J lost 0 bases, with 8 bases between them. CDR1 and CDR2 (germline): SGDLS, YYNGEE. The CDR3 length is 13 residues. TCRdb re-analysed the 5' RACE reads in MiXCR, keeping a single row per CDR3 protein. Found here are about 360,000 distinct CDR3 sequences, 20% to 25% of them singletons; the top ten hold around 13%. The source of this sequence is a male donor with ankylosing spondylitis or in good health (not recorded which). The sample was blood, either unsorted or a sorted T cell fraction (not recorded which). This rearrangement joins TRBV9 to TRBJ2-7; maybe TRBD2 (6 bases). This chain's CDR3 is CASSRESSYEQYF. In nucleotides, the CDR3 is TGTGCCAGCAGCCGGGAGAGCTCCTACGAGCAGTACTTC.